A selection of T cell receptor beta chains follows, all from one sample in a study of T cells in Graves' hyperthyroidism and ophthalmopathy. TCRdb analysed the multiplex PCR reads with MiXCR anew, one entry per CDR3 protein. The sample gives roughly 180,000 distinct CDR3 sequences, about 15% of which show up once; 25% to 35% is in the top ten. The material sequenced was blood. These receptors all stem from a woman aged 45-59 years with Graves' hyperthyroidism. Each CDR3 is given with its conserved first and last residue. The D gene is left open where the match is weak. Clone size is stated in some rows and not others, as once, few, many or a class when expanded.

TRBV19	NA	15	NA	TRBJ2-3	TGTGCCAGTAGTATACTAGAGGGGGGCTTAGATACGCAGTATTTT	CASSILEGGLDTQYF
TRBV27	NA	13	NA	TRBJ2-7	TGTGCCAGCAGTTTATTTTCAGGGAACGAGCAGTACTTC	CASSLFSGNEQYF
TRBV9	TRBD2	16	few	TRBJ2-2	TGTGCCAGCAGCCTAAGGACTAGCGGGGGCTCCGGGGAGCTGTTTTTT	CASSLRTSGGSGELFF
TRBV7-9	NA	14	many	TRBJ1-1	TGTGCCAGCAGCTATCCAGCCATGAACACTGAAGCTTTCTTT	CASSYPAMNTEAFF
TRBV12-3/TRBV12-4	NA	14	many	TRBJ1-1	TGTGCCAGCAGCCCCTTGCGGCGGAGCGCTGAAGCTTTCTTT	CASSPLRRSAEAFF
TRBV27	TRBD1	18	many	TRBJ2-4	TGTGCCAGCAGTTTTGGACAGGGAAGAGGTTCCGCCAAAAACATTCAGTACTTC	CASSFGQGRGSAKNIQYF
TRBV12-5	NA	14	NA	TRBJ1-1	TGTGCTAGTGGCACCGGGCCCATGAACACTGAAGCTTTCTTT	CASGTGPMNTEAFF
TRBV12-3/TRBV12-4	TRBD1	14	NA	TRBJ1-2	TGTGCCAGCAGGGGACAGTCCGGCAACTATGGCTACACCTTC	CASRGQSGNYGYTF
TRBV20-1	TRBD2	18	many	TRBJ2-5	TGCAGTGCTAGTGCTGGGCTAGCGGGGGGCACTTACCAAGAGACCCAGTACTTC	CSASAGLAGGTYQETQYF
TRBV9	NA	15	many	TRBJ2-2	TGTGCCAGCAGCGTAGATCCTCGTAGCACCGGGGAGCTGTTTTTT	CASSVDPRSTGELFF
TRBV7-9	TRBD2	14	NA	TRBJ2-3	TGTGCCAGCAGCTTCACGGGAGGAGGAGATACGCAGTATTTT	CASSFTGGGDTQYF
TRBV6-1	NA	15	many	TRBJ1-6	TGTGCCAGCAGTTACGAGCAGGGAAATAATTCACCCCTCCACTTT	CASSYEQGNNSPLHF
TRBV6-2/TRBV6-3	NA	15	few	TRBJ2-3	TGTGCCAGCAGTTCCTCTGGGAGGAGCACAGATACGCAGTATTTT	CASSSSGRSTDTQYF
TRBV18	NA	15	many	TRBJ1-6	TGTGCCAGCTCCGGGGCGGGCCGGGGTAATTCACCCCTCCACTTT	CASSGAGRGNSPLHF
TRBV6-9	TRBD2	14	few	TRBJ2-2	TGTGCCAGCAGTTCCTTAGCGGGCACCGGGGAGCTGTTTTTT	CASSSLAGTGELFF
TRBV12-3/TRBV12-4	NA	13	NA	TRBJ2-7	TGTGCCAGCAGTCCCCTTAATCGGTACGAGCAGTACTTC	CASSPLNRYEQYF
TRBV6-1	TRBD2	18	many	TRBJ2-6	TGTGCCAGCAAGTCCACCGGGACTAGCTACTCTGGGGCCAACGTCCTGACTTTC	CASKSTGTSYSGANVLTF
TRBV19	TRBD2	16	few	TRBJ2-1	TGTGCCAGTAGTACTTTAGCGGGGGGGGTGAACAATGAGCAGTTCTTC	CASSTLAGGVNNEQFF
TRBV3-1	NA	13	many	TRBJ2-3	TGTGCCAGCAGCCAAGGGTCCGGGACCCCGCAGTATTTT	CASSQGSGTPQYF
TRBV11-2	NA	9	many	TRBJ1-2	TGTGCCAGCAGCCCAGGCTACACCTTC	CASSPGYTF
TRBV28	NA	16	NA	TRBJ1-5	TGTGCCAGCAGTACACCAGTAAGGGCGGACAATCAGCCCCAGCATTTT	CASSTPVRADNQPQHF
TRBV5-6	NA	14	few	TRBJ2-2	TGTGCCAGCAGCCACAGGACTAATTTCGGGGAGCTGTTTTTT	CASSHRTNFGELFF
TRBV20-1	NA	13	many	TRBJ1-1	TGCAGTGCGAAAAGGGGGAGGAACACTGAAGCTTTCTTT	CSAKRGRNTEAFF
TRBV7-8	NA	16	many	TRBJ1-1	TGTGCCAGCAGCTTAGCCCGACCTCCGGCGAACACTGAAGCTTTCTTT	CASSLARPPANTEAFF
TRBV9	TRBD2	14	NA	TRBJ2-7	TGTGCCAGCAGTCTAGCGGGGGGCCTCTACGAGCAGTACTTC	CASSLAGGLYEQYF
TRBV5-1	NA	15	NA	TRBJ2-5	TGCGCCAGCAGCCGGGTGGGGTTGACCCAAGAGACCCAGTACTTC	CASSRVGLTQETQYF
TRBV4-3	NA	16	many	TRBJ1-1	TGCGCCAGCAGCCCCTGGACAGAGGGGGTGAACACTGAAGCTTTCTTT	CASSPWTEGVNTEAFF
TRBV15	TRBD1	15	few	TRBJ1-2	TGTGCCACCAGCAGAGCGGACAGGGCACGGGATGGCTACACCTTC	CATSRADRARDGYTF
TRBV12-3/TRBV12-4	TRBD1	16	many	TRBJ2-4	TGTGCCAGCAGTTCATTACAGGGGATAGGCAAAAACATTCAGTACTTC	CASSSLQGIGKNIQYF